This TCR beta chain derives from a study of PD-1 blockade in mismatch repair-deficient tumors. This clone was seen only once. Its target is not known. Libraries were prepared by immunoSEQ multiplex PCR; TCRdb keeps only in-frame clonotypes and omits some of them. The top ten clones hold around 2.6% of a sample with roughly 84,000 clones, 81% of them seen once. The CDR3 covers 13 residues. V lost 5 bases and J 4 bases, leaving 9 bases between the germline ends. Germline lookup yields CDR1 SNHLY and CDR2 FYNNEI. General observations from the study: Tumor-resident clones, often undetectable pretreatment in blood, expanded then contracted after pembrolizumab.

Mismatch repair deficiency was confirmed in all patients, by PCR or immunohistochemistry. The sequence was collected from an adult with mismatch repair-deficient cancer. The starting material was peripheral blood, obtained 12 weeks after starting pembrolizumab. The rearrangement joins TRBV2 to TRBJ1-5; D may be TRBD1 (6 bases). The CDR3 is CASSQGRNQPQHF. Here the CDR3 DNA reads TGTGCCAGCAGTCAGGGGAGGAATCAGCCCCAGCATTTT. The full variable domain, with the rest looked up from reference TRBV2 and TRBJ1-5, is EPEVTQTPSHQVTQMGQEVILRCVPISNHLYFYWYRQILGQKVEFLVSFYNNEISEKSEIFDDQFSVERPDGSNFTLKIRSTKLEDSAMYFCASSQGRNQPQHFGDGTRLSIL.